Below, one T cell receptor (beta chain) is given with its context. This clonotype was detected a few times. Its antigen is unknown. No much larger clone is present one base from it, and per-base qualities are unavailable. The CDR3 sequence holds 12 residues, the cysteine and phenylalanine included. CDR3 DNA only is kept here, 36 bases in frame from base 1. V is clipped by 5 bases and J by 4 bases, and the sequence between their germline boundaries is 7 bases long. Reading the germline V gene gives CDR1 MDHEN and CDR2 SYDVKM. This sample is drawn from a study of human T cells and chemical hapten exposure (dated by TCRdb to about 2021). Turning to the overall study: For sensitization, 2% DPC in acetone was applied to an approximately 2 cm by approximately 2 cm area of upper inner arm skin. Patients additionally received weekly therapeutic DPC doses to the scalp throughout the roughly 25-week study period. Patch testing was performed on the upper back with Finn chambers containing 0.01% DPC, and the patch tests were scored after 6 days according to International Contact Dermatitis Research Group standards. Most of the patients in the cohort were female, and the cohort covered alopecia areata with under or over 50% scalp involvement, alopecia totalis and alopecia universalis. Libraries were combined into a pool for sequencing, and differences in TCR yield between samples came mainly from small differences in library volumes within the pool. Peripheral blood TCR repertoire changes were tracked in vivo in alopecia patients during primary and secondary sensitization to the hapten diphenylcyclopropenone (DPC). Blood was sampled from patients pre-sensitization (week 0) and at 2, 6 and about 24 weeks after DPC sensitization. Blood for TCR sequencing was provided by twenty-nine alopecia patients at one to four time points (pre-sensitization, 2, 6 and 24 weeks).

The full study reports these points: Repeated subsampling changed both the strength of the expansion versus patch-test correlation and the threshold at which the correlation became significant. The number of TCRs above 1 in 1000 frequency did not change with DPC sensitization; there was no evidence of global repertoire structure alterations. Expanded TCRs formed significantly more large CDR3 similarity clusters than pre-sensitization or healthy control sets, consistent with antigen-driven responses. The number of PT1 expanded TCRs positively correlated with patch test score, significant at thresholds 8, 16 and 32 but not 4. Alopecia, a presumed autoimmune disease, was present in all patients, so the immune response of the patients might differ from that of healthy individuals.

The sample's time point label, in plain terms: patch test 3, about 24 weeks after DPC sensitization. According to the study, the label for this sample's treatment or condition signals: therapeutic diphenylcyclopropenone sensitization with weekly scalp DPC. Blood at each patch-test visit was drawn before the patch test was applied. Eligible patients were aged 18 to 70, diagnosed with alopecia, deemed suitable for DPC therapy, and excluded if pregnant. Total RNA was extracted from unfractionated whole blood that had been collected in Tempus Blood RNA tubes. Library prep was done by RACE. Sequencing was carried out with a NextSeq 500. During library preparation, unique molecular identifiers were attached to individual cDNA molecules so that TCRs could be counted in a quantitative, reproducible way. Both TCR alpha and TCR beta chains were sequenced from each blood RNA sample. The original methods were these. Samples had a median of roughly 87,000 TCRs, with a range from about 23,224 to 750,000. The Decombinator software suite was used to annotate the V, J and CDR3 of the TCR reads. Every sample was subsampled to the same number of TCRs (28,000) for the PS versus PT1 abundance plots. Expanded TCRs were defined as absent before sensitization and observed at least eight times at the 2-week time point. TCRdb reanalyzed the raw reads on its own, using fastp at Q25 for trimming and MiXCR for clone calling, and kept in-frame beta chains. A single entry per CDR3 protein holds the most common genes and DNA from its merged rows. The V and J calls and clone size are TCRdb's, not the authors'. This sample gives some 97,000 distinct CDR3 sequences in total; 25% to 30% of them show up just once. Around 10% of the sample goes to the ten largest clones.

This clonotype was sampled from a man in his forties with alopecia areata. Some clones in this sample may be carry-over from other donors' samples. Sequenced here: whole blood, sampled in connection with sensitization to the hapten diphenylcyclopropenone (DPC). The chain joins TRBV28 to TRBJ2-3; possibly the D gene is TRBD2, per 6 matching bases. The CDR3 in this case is CASSLAPDTQYF. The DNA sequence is TGTGCCAGCAGTCTAGCGCCAGATACGCAGTATTTT.